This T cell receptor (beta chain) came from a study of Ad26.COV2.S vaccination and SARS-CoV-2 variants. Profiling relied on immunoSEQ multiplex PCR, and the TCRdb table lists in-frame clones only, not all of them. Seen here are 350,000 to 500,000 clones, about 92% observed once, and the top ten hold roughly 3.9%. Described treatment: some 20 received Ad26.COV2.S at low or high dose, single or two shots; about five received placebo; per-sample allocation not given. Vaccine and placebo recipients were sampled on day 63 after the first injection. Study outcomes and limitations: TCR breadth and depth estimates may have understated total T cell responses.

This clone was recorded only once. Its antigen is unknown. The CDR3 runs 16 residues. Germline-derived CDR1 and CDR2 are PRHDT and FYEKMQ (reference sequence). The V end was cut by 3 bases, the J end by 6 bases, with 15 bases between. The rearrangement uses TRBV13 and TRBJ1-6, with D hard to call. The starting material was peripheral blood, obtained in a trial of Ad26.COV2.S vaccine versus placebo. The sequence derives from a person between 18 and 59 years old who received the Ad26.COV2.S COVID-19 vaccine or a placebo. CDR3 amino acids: CASSFGLRAINSPLHF. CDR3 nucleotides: TGTGCCAGCAGCTTCGGACTCCGCGCTATTAATTCACCCCTCCACTTT.